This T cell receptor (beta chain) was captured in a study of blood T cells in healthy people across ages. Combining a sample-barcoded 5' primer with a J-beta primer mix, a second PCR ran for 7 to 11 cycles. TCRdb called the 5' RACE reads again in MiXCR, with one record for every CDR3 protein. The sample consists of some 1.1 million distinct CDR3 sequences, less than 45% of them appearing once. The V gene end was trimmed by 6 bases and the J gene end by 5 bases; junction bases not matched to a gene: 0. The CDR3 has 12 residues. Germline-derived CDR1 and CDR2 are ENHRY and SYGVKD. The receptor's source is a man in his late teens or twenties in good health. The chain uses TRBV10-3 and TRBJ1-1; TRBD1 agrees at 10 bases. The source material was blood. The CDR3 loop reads CAIRGQGTEAFF. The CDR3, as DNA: TGTGCCATCAGGGGACAGGGGACTGAAGCTTTCTTT.